The present T cell receptor (beta chain) was sequenced within a study of control samples from healthy donors and cancer patients. Libraries were prepared by immunoSEQ multiplex PCR; TCRdb keeps only in-frame clonotypes and omits some of them. The sample has around 170,000 clones; roughly 90% are singletons. Per the germline V gene, CDR1 is DFQATT and CDR2 is SNEGSKA (reference sequence). The CDR3 extends over 11 amino acids. Trimming took 7 bases from V and 7 from J, leaving 11 bases between them. The origin of this receptor is a woman aged 50 to 60 in good health. Sequenced input: blood. The chain combines TRBV20-1 with TRBJ2-1; the D gene could be TRBD1 or TRBD2 (5 bases each). CDR3 sequence (DNA): TGCAGTGTCAGGGAGCGAAATGAGCAGTTCTTC. Translated: CSVRERNEQFF.